This is a list of T cell receptor beta chains from one sample in a study of a mutant IDH1 vaccine in newly diagnosed glioma. Using immunoSEQ multiplex PCR, the repertoire was profiled, and TCRdb retains in-frame clones only, with some absent. The table shows 49,000 or so clones, with around 80% occurring only once. These receptors have no known antigen. The material was PBMCs, obtained from a glioma patient whose treatment included an IDH1 peptide vaccine. All receptors derive from a middle-aged woman with glioma. Both conserved end residues are part of each CDR3. D genes are given only for firm matches. Clone size is not always given. Where it is, it says once, few, many or a class for expanded clones.

CASSEGVGLAGLGNEQYF | TGTGCCAGCAGTGAAGGGGTGGGGCTAGCGGGTCTCGGGAACGAGCAGTACTTC | TRBJ2-7 | TRBV2 | - | TRBD2
CASSLAHGGAADTQYF | TGTGCCAGCAGCTTAGCGCACGGGGGGGCCGCAGATACGCAGTATTTT | TRBJ2-3 | TRBV7-6 | - | TRBD2
CASSRPPDRNYGYTF | TGTGCCAGCAGCCGCCCTCCGGACAGGAACTATGGCTACACCTTC | TRBJ1-2 | TRBV6-6 | - | TRBD1
CASTGGGNSPLHF | TGTGCCTCCACCGGGGGTGGGAATTCACCCCTCCACTTT | TRBJ1-6 | TRBV30 | - | -
CASSLGPGQAYEQYF | TGTGCCAGCAGCTTAGGGCCGGGACAGGCCTACGAGCAGTACTTC | TRBJ2-7 | TRBV7-9 | - | TRBD1
CASSSVGTAIPAGYTF | TGTGCCAGCAGCTCCGTCGGGACCGCTATACCGGCTGGCTACACCTTC | TRBJ1-2 | TRBV11-2 | - | -
CIGNGVSNQPQHF | TGCATAGGGAATGGTGTTAGCAATCAGCCCCAGCATTTT | TRBJ1-5 | TRBV6-4 | - | -
CASSQVTPGGEKLFF | TGCGCCAGCAGCCAAGTGACACCGGGCGGTGAAAAACTGTTTTTT | TRBJ1-4 | TRBV4-3 | - | -
CASSPTGRYGYTF | TGTGCCAGCAGCCCTACAGGGAGATATGGCTACACCTTC | TRBJ1-2 | TRBV6-5 | - | -
CASSQQGAGAYEQYF | TGCGCCAGCAGCCAACAAGGGGCAGGAGCCTACGAGCAGTACTTC | TRBJ2-7 | TRBV4-3 | - | -
CASGGTANYGYTF | TGTGCCAGTGGGGGGACAGCCAACTATGGCTACACCTTC | TRBJ1-2 | TRBV2 | - | TRBD1
CSARGYNEQFF | TGCAGTGCTAGGGGATACAATGAGCAGTTCTTC | TRBJ2-1 | TRBV20-1 | - | -
CASSIARTETQYF | TGTGCCAGTAGTATAGCTAGGACAGAGACCCAGTACTTC | TRBJ2-5 | TRBV19 | - | -
CASSLQVNTEAFF | TGTGCCAGCAGCTTACAGGTGAACACTGAAGCTTTCTTT | TRBJ1-1 | TRBV7-3 | few | -
CASSRQVDNGELFF | TGTGCCAGCAGCAGACAGGTTGACAACGGGGAGCTGTTTTTT | TRBJ2-2 | TRBV7-9 | few | -
CASSLQRYNEQFF | TGTGCCAGCAGCTTGCAGCGTTACAATGAGCAGTTCTTC | TRBJ2-1 | TRBV5-5 | - | -
CASSFSRGGLTDTQYF | TGTGCCAGCAGCTTTTCTCGGGGGGGCCTGACAGATACGCAGTATTTT | TRBJ2-3 | TRBV5-8 | - | TRBD2
CASSEQGAGSNQPQHF | TGTGCCAGCAGTGAACAGGGGGCCGGATCCAATCAGCCCCAGCATTTT | TRBJ1-5 | TRBV6-1 | once | TRBD1
CAILGGEDGYTF | TGTGCCATCTTAGGGGGTGAGGATGGCTACACCTTC | TRBJ1-2 | TRBV7-6 | - | -
CAISSSMISEQFF | TGTGCCATCAGCTCATCTATGATTAGTGAGCAGTTCTTC | TRBJ2-1 | TRBV10-3 | once | -
CASSASQGVSSYNSPLHF | TGTGCCAGCAGCGCTAGTCAGGGGGTGAGCTCCTATAATTCACCCCTCCACTTT | TRBJ1-6 | TRBV9 | - | TRBD1
CASSLELGFHGELFF | TGCGCCAGCAGCTTGGAGTTGGGATTTCACGGGGAGCTGTTTTTT | TRBJ2-2 | TRBV5-1 | few | -
CASSYRGQSNTIYF | TGTGCCAGCAGTTACAGGGGGCAGAGTAACACCATATATTTT | TRBJ1-3 | TRBV6-5 | - | TRBD1
CASTHQWKDRSNTGELFF | TGTGCCAGTACCCACCAGTGGAAAGACCGTTCGAACACCGGGGAGCTGTTTTTT | TRBJ2-2 | TRBV19 | - | -
CASTTGQGRGTGELFF | TGTGCCAGTACGACAGGACAGGGAAGGGGTACCGGGGAGCTGTTTTTT | TRBJ2-2 | TRBV19 | - | TRBD1
CASSLTGVSTDTQYF | TGTGCCAGCTCCCTGACAGGGGTTAGCACAGATACGCAGTATTTT | TRBJ2-3 | TRBV18 | - | TRBD1
CASSDPGLGGFF | TGTGCCAGCAGCGACCCCGGACTGGGGGGTTTTTTT | TRBJ1-1 | TRBV2 | once | -
CASSQEGTGGGYTF | TGCGCCAGCAGCCAGGAAGGAACCGGGGGTGGCTACACCTTC | TRBJ1-2 | TRBV4-3 | - | -
CASSDTTNEKLFF | TGTGCCAGCAGTGACACAACTAATGAAAAACTGTTTTTT | TRBJ1-4 | TRBV6-1 | - | -
CASRLTGGGFLNEQYF | TGTGCCAGCAGGTTAACAGGGGGGGGATTTTTAAACGAGCAGTACTTC | TRBJ2-7 | TRBV27 | - | -
CASSSGIRGPQHF | TGTGCCAGCAGCTCGGGGATCAGGGGGCCCCAGCATTTT | TRBJ1-5 | TRBV5-6 | - | -
CASSQAGRPQETQYF | TGCGCCAGCAGCCAAGCGGGCAGGCCTCAAGAGACCCAGTACTTC | TRBJ2-5 | TRBV4-1 | - | -
CASSMAVGQGVTETQYF | TGTGCCAGTAGTATGGCCGTCGGGCAGGGAGTGACAGAGACCCAGTACTTC | TRBJ2-5 | TRBV19 | - | -
CASSAGGELFF | TGCGCCAGCAGCGCTGGGGGGGAACTGTTTTTT | TRBJ1-4 | TRBV5-1 | - | -
CASSTSGGRETQYF | TGCGCCAGCAGCACCAGCGGGGGGCGAGAGACCCAGTACTTC | TRBJ2-5 | TRBV5-1 | - | TRBD2
CASGLVGGTDMNYGYTF | TGTGCTAGTGGTTTGGTGGGGGGGACAGATATGAACTATGGCTACACCTTC | TRBJ1-2 | TRBV12-5 | few | TRBD1
CASSYVGTQYGYTF | TGTGCCAGCAGTTATGTGGGCACTCAATATGGCTACACCTTC | TRBJ1-2 | TRBV6-6 | few | -
CATPLGGLATGELFF | TGTGCCACCCCCCTGGGGGGGTTGGCCACCGGGGAGCTGTTTTTT | TRBJ2-2 | TRBV6-1 | - | TRBD2
CASSQVWGGGRSEEQFF | TGCGCCAGCAGCCAAGTCTGGGGCGGGGGTAGGTCGGAGGAGCAGTTCTTC | TRBJ2-1 | TRBV4-3 | - | TRBD2
CASSVGGGHTEAFF | TGTGCCAGCAGCGTAGGGGGGGGCCACACTGAAGCTTTCTTT | TRBJ1-1 | TRBV9 | once | -
CASSLSGLQGGYTF | TGTGCCAGCAGCCTCTCAGGTCTACAGGGTGGCTACACCTTC | TRBJ1-2 | TRBV9 | - | -
CASSSPGQGHGYTF | TGTGCCAGCAGCTCGCCGGGACAGGGACATGGCTACACCTTC | TRBJ1-2 | TRBV11-2 | once | TRBD1
CSAMDGELFF | TGCAGCGCGATGGACGGGGAGCTGTTTTTT | TRBJ2-2 | TRBV29-1 | - | -
CASSLTQGIGNQPQHF | TGTGCCAGCAGCTTAACACAGGGGATTGGGAATCAGCCCCAGCATTTT | TRBJ1-5 | TRBV7-9 | - | TRBD1
CASSQQGLSRTDTQYF | TGTGCCAGCAGCCAACAGGGGTTGAGTCGGACAGATACGCAGTATTTT | TRBJ2-3 | TRBV11-2 | - | TRBD1
CAQRAGGATGELFF | TGTGCCCAGCGGGCGGGGGGGGCAACCGGGGAGCTGTTTTTT | TRBJ2-2 | TRBV2 | - | TRBD2
CATSREGSGGVRNTQYF | TGTGCCACCAGCAGAGAGGGGAGCGGGGGGGTGAGGAATACGCAGTATTTT | TRBJ2-3 | TRBV15 | - | TRBD2
CASSPYWRGSSYEQYF | TGTGCCAGCAGCCCCTACTGGAGGGGGAGCTCCTACGAGCAGTACTTC | TRBJ2-7 | TRBV7-9 | - | -
CASSQFRVGETQYF | TGCGCCAGCAGCCAGTTCAGGGTGGGGGAGACCCAGTACTTC | TRBJ2-5 | TRBV5-1 | once | -
CASSIVRVEQPQHF | TGTGCCAGTAGTATAGTCAGGGTTGAGCAGCCCCAGCATTTT | TRBJ1-5 | TRBV19 | few | -
CASSLVSGFEQYF | TGTGCCAGCAGCTTAGTGTCGGGGTTCGAGCAGTACTTC | TRBJ2-7 | TRBV7-9 | - | -
CASSPWSSSTDTQYF | TGTGCCAGCAGCCCCTGGAGCAGTAGCACAGATACGCAGTATTTT | TRBJ2-3 | TRBV9 | medium-sized | -
CASSEVSLGQPQHF | TGTGCCAGCAGTGAAGTTAGCCTAGGACAGCCCCAGCATTTT | TRBJ1-5 | TRBV2 | - | -
CASTVSTARNTIYF | TGTGCCAGCACCGTATCGACAGCGCGAAACACCATATATTTT | TRBJ1-3 | TRBV7-9 | - | -
CASRDRGFNTEAFF | TGTGCCAGCCGGGACAGGGGGTTTAACACTGAAGCTTTCTTT | TRBJ1-1 | TRBV11-2 | - | TRBD1
CASSFDRGSSRF | TGTGCCAGCAGTTTTGACAGGGGAAGTTCCCGATTC | TRBJ2-7 | TRBV2 | - | TRBD1
CASSSSGTSGQETQYF | TGTGCCAGCAGCAGTAGCGGGACTAGCGGACAAGAGACCCAGTACTTC | TRBJ2-5 | TRBV7-9 | few | TRBD2
CASSVAGGWNQPQHF | TGTGCCAGCAGCGTAGCGGGGGGCTGGAATCAGCCCCAGCATTTT | TRBJ1-5 | TRBV9 | - | -